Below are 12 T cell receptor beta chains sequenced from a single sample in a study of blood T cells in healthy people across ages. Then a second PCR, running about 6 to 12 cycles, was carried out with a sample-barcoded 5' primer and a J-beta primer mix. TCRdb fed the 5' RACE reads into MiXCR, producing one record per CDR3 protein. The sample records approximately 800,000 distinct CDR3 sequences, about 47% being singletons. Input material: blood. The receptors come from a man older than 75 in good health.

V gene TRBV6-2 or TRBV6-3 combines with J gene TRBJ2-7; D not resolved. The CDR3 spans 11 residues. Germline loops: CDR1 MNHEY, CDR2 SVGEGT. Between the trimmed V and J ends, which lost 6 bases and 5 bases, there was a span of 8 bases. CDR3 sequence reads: CASSLPNEQYF. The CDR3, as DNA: TGTGCCAGCAGCCTGCCTAACGAGCAGTACTTC.

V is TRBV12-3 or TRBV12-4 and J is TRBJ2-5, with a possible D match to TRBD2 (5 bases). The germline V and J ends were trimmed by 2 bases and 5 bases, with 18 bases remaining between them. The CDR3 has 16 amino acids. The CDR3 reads CASSLSLAPPRETQYF. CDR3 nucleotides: TGTGCCAGCAGTTTATCCCTAGCTCCCCCACGGGAGACCCAGTACTTC.

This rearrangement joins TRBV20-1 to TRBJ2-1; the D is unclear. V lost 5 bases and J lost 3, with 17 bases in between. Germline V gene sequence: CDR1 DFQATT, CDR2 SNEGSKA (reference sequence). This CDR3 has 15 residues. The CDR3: CSADRLAASYNEQFF. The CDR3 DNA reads TGCAGTGCTGACCGTTTGGCGGCCAGCTACAATGAGCAGTTCTTC.

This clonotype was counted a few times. The CDR3 is CATSTVTSGRGDTQYF. The DNA for the CDR3 is TGTGCCACCTCCACTGTGACTAGCGGGAGAGGAGATACGCAGTATTTT. V is TRBV27 and J is TRBJ2-3, with TRBD2 matching 12 bases. The trim removed 10 bases at V and 5 bases at J, leaving 13 bases unmatched. The CDR3 runs to 16 residues. Germline CDR1 reads MNHEY; CDR2 reads SMNVEV (reference sequence).

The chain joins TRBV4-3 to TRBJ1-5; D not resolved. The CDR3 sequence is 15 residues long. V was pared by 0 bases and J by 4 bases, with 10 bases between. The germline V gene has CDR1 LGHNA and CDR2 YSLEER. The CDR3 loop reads CASSQEPLGNQPQHF. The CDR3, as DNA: TGCGCCAGCAGCCAAGAACCGCTGGGTAATCAGCCCCAGCATTTT.

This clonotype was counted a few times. In DNA, the CDR3 is TGCAGCGTTATGCCGGGGAAGAACACCGGGGAGCTGTTTTTT. Translation: CSVMPGKNTGELFF. The chain combines TRBV29-1 with TRBJ2-2; possible D gene TRBD2, 5 bases. Trimming took 5 bases from V and 1 from J, leaving 11 bases between them. This CDR3 is 14 amino acids long. The germline CDR1 and CDR2 sequences are SQVTM and ANQGSEA.

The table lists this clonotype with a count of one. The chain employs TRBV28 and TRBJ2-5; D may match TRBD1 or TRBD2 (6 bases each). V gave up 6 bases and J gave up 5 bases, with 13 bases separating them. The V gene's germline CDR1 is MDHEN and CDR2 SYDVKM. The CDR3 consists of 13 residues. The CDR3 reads CASRVQGRETQYF. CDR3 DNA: TGTGCCAGCAGAGTCCAGGGGAGGGAGACCCAGTACTTC.

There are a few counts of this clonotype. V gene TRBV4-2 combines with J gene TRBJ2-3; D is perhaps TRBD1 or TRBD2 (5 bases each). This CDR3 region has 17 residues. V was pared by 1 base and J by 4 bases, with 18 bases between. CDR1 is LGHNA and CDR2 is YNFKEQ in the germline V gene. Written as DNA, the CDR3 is TGTGCCAGCAGCCAAGTGTCGGGGCCTCCTGGCGCAGATACGCAGTATTTT. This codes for CASSQVSGPPGADTQYF.

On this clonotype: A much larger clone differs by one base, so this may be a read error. In nucleotides, the CDR3 is TGTGCCATCAGTGAGGACAGCAGTCTCTACGAGCAGTTCTTC. This encodes CAISEDSSLYEQFF. The chain joins TRBV10-3 to TRBJ2-1, with a tentative D call TRBD1 (5 bases). The germline V gene encodes CDR1 ENHRY and CDR2 SYGVKD. The CDR3 sequence is 14 residues long. V dropped 2 bases and J dropped 10 bases, with 15 bases sitting between them.

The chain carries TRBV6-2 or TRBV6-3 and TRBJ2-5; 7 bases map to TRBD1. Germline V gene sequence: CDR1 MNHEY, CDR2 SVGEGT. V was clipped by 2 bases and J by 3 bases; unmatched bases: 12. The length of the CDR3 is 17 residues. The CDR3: CASSYLRGGADEETQYF. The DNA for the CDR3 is TGTGCCAGCAGTTACCTCAGAGGGGGCGCTGATGAAGAGACCCAGTACTTC.

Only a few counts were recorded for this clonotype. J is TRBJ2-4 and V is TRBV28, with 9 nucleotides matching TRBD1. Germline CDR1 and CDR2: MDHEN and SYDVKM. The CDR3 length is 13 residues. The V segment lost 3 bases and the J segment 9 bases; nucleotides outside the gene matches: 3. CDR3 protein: CASSFTGGFIQYF. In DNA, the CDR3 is TGTGCCAGCAGTTTCACAGGGGGCTTCATTCAGTACTTC.

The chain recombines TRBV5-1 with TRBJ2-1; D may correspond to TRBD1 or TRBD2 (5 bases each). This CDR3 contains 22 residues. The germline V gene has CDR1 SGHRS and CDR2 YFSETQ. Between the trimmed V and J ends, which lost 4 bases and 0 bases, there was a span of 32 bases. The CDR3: CASSPEPTLQGMAGSSYNEQFF. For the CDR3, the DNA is TGCGCCAGCAGCCCGGAACCTACTCTGCAGGGTATGGCGGGTAGCTCCTACAATGAGCAGTTCTTC.